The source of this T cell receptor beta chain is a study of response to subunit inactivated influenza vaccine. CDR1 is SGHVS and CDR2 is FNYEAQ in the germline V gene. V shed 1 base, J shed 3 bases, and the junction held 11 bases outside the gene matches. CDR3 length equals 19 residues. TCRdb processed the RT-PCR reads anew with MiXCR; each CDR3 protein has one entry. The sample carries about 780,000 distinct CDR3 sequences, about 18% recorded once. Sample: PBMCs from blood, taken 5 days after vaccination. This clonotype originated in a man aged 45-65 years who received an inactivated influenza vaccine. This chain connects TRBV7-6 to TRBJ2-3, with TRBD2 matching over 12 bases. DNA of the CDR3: TGTGCCAGCAGCTTAGAGGCTAGCGGGAGGGCAACCCCGACAGATACGCAGTATTTT. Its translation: CASSLEASGRATPTDTQYF.